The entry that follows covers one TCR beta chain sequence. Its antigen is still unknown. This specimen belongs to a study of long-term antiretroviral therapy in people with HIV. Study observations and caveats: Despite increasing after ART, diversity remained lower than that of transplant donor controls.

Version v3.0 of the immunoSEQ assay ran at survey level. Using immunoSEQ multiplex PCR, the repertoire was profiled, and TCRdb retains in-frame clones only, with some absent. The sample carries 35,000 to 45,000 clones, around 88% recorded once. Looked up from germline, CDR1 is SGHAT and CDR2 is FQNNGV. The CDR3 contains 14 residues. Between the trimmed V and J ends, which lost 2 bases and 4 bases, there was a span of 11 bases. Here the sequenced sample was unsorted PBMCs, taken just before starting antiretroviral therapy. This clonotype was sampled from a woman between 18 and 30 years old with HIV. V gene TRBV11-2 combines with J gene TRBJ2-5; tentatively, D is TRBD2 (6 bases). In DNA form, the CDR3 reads TGTGCCAGCAGCTTACGCCTGGGGGGAGAGACCCAGTACTTC. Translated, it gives CASSLRLGGETQYF.